This TCR beta chain came from a study of neurological immune-mediated disorders. Study as a whole: Multiple sclerosis patients numbering about 34 comprised approximately 31 relapsing-remitting and 3 secondary progressive patients.

One entry per CDR3 protein results from TCRdb running MiXCR on the 5' RACE reads. The table records 95,000 to 150,000 distinct CDR3 sequences, about 3.4% of them present only once. The sample holds many counts of this clonotype. Its ends do not fully match the called genes, so a read error is possible. This CDR3 contains 16 residues. Germline loops: CDR1 SGHRS, CDR2 YFSETQ. Unsorted libraries were derived from 2 million PBMCs stored at -80 C. V and J are TRBV5-1 and TRBJ1-1, with D uncertain. The sequence was collected from a young woman with multiple sclerosis. Sequenced input: PBMCs. CDR3 DNA: TGCACCAGCAGCTTGGAGGCCCTGGGGATGAACACTGAAGCTTTCTTT. This codes for CTSSLEALGMNTEAFF.